The next 3 T cell receptor beta chains were all read from a single sample in a study of blood T cell repertoires in COVID-19. Generated by immunoSEQ multiplex PCR, the TCRdb table keeps only in-frame clones and is missing some. The sample includes some 50,000 clones, approximately 80% of them seen just once. The specimen sequenced was peripheral blood. Receptors originate from a human donor with active or convalescent COVID-19. The donor label of this sample is uncertain.

The chain has TRBV4-1 and TRBJ2-1; 12 bases match TRBD2. This CDR3 spans 16 amino acids. CDR1 MGHRA and CDR2 YSYEKL come from the germline V gene. With 3 bases clipped from V and 5 bases from J, the junction kept 5 bases outside the gene matches. CDR3 coding DNA: TGCGCCAGCAGCCAGACTAGCGGGAGTACAAACAATGAGCAGTTCTTC. Residues: CASSQTSGSTNNEQFF.

This chain links TRBV27 with TRBJ1-1, with a possible D match to TRBD1 (6 bases). CDR3 length: 16 amino acids. Germline V CDR1 and CDR2: MNHEY, SMNVEV (reference sequence). V lost 7 bases and J 0 bases, leaving 18 bases between the germline ends. The CDR3 region is CASIPRRGQMNTEAFF. The CDR3, as DNA: TGTGCCAGCATCCCCCGTAGGGGACAAATGAACACTGAAGCTTTCTTT.

This chain uses TRBV29-1 with TRBJ2-7; a possible D gene is TRBD1 (6 bases). Trimming took 1 base from V and 6 from J, leaving 16 bases between them. The germline CDR1 and CDR2 sequences are SQVTM and ANQGSEA. There are 14 residues in the CDR3. Here the CDR3 reads CSVEGVRGGREQYF. The CDR3 nucleotides are TGCAGCGTTGAAGGGGTCAGGGGTGGTCGCGAGCAGTACTTC.